The 2 T cell receptor beta chains below come from one sample, sequenced in a study of radiotherapy plus CTLA-4 blockade in lung cancer (dated by TCRdb to about 2018). The library was produced with the immunoSEQ multiplex PCR assay. TCRdb carries this immuneACCESS record with in-frame sequences only. Its versions omit some clonotypes, under half of them owing to an unresolved V gene in the studies checked, with the rest unexplained. This sample holds over 80,000 clones; about 88% were observed only once. The ten most abundant clones make up 16% of the sample. Sequencing used peripheral blood, obtained from a patient treated with radiotherapy plus ipilimumab. The receptors were gathered from a human donor with non-small cell lung cancer that progressed on radiotherapy plus ipilimumab.

The count of this clone is one. The chain is built from TRBV15 and TRBJ1-2; D unresolved. The CDR3 totals 13 residues. Looked up from germline, CDR1 is LNHNV and CDR2 is YYDKDF (reference sequence). V gave up 2 bases and J gave up 2 bases, with 6 bases separating them. The CDR3 nucleotides read TGTGCCACCAGCAGAAATAACAACTATGGCTACACCTTC. Encoded protein: CATSRNNNYGYTF.

For the CDR3, the DNA is TGTGCCAGCAGTTTAATCCTAGCGGGAGGGCCGCACGAGCAGTACTTC. Encoded protein: CASSLILAGGPHEQYF. The rearrangement joins TRBV27 to TRBJ2-7, with TRBD2 identical over 12 bases. This CDR3 has 16 amino acids. Looked up from germline, CDR1 is MNHEY and CDR2 is SMNVEV (reference sequence). The J segment lost 5 bases and the V segment lost 2 bases, leaving 7 bases of the junction unmatched.